Each of the 10 T cell receptor beta chains below was sequenced from the same sample in a study of blood T cell repertoires in COVID-19. Clones were sequenced by immunoSEQ multiplex PCR, and TCRdb holds only the in-frame ones, with some missing. The table lists some 56,000 clones, roughly nine tenths of them singletons. Material: peripheral blood. All receptors come from an older woman with COVID-19, enrolled during active disease.

This sequence joins TRBV27 and TRBJ2-7; 11 positions agree with TRBD1. Germline CDR1 MNHEY, CDR2 SMNVEV (reference sequence). The CDR3 contains 14 residues. With V trimmed by 5 bases and J by 7 bases, 7 bases remained unmatched. The CDR3 DNA is TGTGCCAGCAGTCCGGGACAGGGGGGTCGGGAGCAGTACTTC. This sequence encodes CASSPGQGGREQYF.

This clone was observed a single time. V and J are TRBV5-6 and TRBJ1-1; the match to TRBD1 covers 7 bases. The J segment lost 4 bases and the V segment lost 4 bases, leaving 7 bases of the junction unmatched. The CDR3 length is 14 residues. Germline assignment: CDR1 SGHDT and CDR2 YYEEEE. The CDR3 sequence is CASSLDRRGTEAFF. The CDR3 DNA is TGTGCCAGCAGCCTGGACAGGAGGGGCACTGAAGCTTTCTTT.

J is TRBJ2-7 and V is TRBV28; D remains unclear. V gave up 6 bases and J gave up 1 base, with 13 bases separating them. Germline CDR1 MDHEN, CDR2 SYDVKM. This CDR3 is 14 amino acids long. The CDR3 DNA reads as TGTGCCAGCAGCCGGTTGAGCAATTCCTACGAGCAGTACTTC. This gives the protein CASSRLSNSYEQYF.

In regard to this clone: The sample holds other DNA sequences that translate to the same CDR3. This rearrangement joins TRBV29-1 to TRBJ1-1; TRBD1 is a possible D gene (5 bases). Trimming shortened V by 3 bases and J by 0 bases, and 8 bases separated the two germline ends. This CDR3 contains 13 residues. Germline V gene data show CDR1 as SQVTM and CDR2 as ANQGSEA. Here the CDR3 reads CSVEGGLNTEAFF. In nucleotides, the CDR3 is TGCAGCGTTGAGGGGGGACTGAACACTGAAGCTTTCTTT.

The CDR3 DNA sequence: TGTGCCAGCAGCCTCCGGGACAGGGGATCCCCCAATCAGCCCCAGCATTTT. Protein product: CASSLRDRGSPNQPQHF. The chain has TRBV2 and TRBJ1-5, with 10 nucleotides matching TRBD1. V dropped 6 bases and J dropped 3; count of bases not matched to a gene: 11. CDR1 and CDR2 from the germline V gene are SNHLY and FYNNEI. CDR3 length: 17 residues. The full variable domain, its missing parts supplied by reference TRBV2 and TRBJ1-5, is EPEVTQTPSHQVTQMGQEVILRCVPISNHLYFYWYRQILGQKVEFLVSFYNNEISEKSEIFDDQFSVERPDGSNFTLKIRSTKLEDSAMYFCASSLRDRGSPNQPQHFGDGTRLSIL.

The chain uses TRBV3-1 (or the pseudogene TRBV3-2) and TRBJ1-5; possible D gene TRBD1, 5 bases. Trimming left V 3 bases short and J 0 bases short, with 9 bases between. The CDR3 is 15 residues long. The germline V gene has CDR1 LGHDT and CDR2 YNNKEL (reference sequence). CDR3 residues: CASSQDIFSNQPQHF. The CDR3 nucleotides are TGTGCCAGCAGCCAGGACATTTTTAGCAATCAGCCCCAGCATTTT.

This clone was seen once. The V and J genes are TRBV3-1 (or the pseudogene TRBV3-2) and TRBJ2-1; 13 nucleotides match TRBD2. Germline-derived CDR1 and CDR2 are LGHDT and YNNKEL (reference sequence). This CDR3 has 16 amino acids. J lost 7 bases, V lost 4 bases, and 7 bases had no gene match. The CDR3 sequence is CASSPTSGGVGNEQFF. As DNA, the CDR3 is TGTGCCAGCAGCCCTACTAGCGGGGGGGTAGGGAATGAGCAGTTCTTC.

This clone was found a few times. This chain links TRBV18 with TRBJ1-1; TRBD1 might be the D (6 bases). Trimming took off 3 bases at V and 0 bases at J, with 17 bases between the two ends. The CDR3 is 17 amino acids. Germline values: CDR1 KGHSH, CDR2 LQKENI. The CDR3 is CASSPRAGVDMNTEAFF. Here the CDR3 DNA reads TGTGCCAGCTCACCCCGGGCAGGGGTGGATATGAACACTGAAGCTTTCTTT.

This chain connects TRBV28 to TRBJ1-2; 7 bases map to TRBD1. From germline, CDR1 is MDHEN and CDR2 SYDVKM. The V segment lost 4 bases and the J segment 5 bases; nucleotides outside the gene matches: 7. This CDR3 has 14 amino acids. The CDR3 DNA is TGTGCCAGCAGTTATGGGAACAGGGGTTATGGCTACACCTTC. It codes for CASSYGNRGYGYTF.

The J gene is TRBJ2-7, the V gene TRBV25-1, with D possibly TRBD1 on 6 matching bases. This CDR3 has 14 residues. V lost 1 base to trimming and J lost 3 bases, with 10 bases between them. Germline CDR1 is MGHDK and CDR2 is SYGVNS. CDR3 bases: TGTGCCAGCAGTGAATTTGGACAGAGCTACGAGCAGTACTTC. This translates into CASSEFGQSYEQYF.